One sample yielded the 5 T cell receptor beta chains listed below, sequenced in a study of blood T cell repertoires in COVID-19. Method: immunoSEQ multiplex PCR; TCRdb's copy keeps in-frame clones and lacks some. This table has some 40,000 clones, around nine tenths appearing once. The sequencing input was peripheral blood. Every receptor here comes from a man aged 50-60 years with COVID-19, enrolled during active disease.

The chain carries TRBV19 and TRBJ2-7; TRBD1 matches at 8 bases. The V gene end was trimmed by 6 bases and the J gene end by 0 bases; junction bases not matched to a gene: 10. There are 16 residues in the CDR3. Germline values: CDR1 LNHDA, CDR2 SQIVND (reference sequence). The CDR3 DNA is TGTGCCAGTAGCCCCTACGGGACAGGTGCCTCCTACGAGCAGTACTTC. This sequence encodes CASSPYGTGASYEQYF.

The V call is TRBV2, the J call TRBJ1-2, with 8 nucleotides matching TRBD1. Germline-derived CDR1 and CDR2 are SNHLY and FYNNEI. CDR3 length: 18 amino acids. J gave up 0 bases and V 6 bases, and 15 bases lay outside the gene matches. The CDR3 nucleotides read TGTGCCAGCAGGGCAACAGGGGGTCACTTTCAAGCTAACTATGGCTACACCTTC. This encodes CASRATGGHFQANYGYTF.

This clone was counted once. J is TRBJ2-2 and V is TRBV5-5; 7 nucleotides match TRBD1. The germline V gene has CDR1 SGHKS and CDR2 YYEKEE (reference sequence). Unmatched junction bases numbered 12, after V lost 4 bases and J lost 3 bases. The CDR3 is 17 amino acids. The CDR3, as DNA: TGTGCCAGCAGCCGAACTCCGGGACAGACCCACACCGGGGAGCTGTTTTTT. Its translation is CASSRTPGQTHTGELFF.

The rearrangement joins TRBV7-2 to TRBJ2-5; 7 positions match TRBD2. Losses at the gene ends were 5 bases for V and 0 bases for J; bases not matched to a gene: 6. Germline CDR1 reads SGHTA; CDR2 reads FQGNSA. This CDR3 has 15 residues. The CDR3, as DNA: TGTGCCAGCAGCCCCGCCGGGGGGTACCAAGAGACCCAGTACTTC. The encoded protein is CASSPAGGYQETQYF.

This clone was found a few times. J is TRBJ1-1 and V is TRBV7-2, with a possible D match to TRBD1 (6 bases). V was cut by 3 bases and J by 5 bases, with 19 bases left in between. The length of the CDR3 is 16 residues. Per germline, CDR1 SGHTA and CDR2 FQGNSA. The CDR3 loop is CASSFGSGVARTEAFF. The CDR3, as DNA: TGTGCCAGCAGCTTCGGATCAGGGGTGGCGAGAACTGAAGCTTTCTTT.